These T cell receptor beta chains were read from a single sample in a study of blood T cell repertoires in COVID-19. Some clones are missing from TCRdb's copy, which holds only in-frame ones; the method was immunoSEQ multiplex PCR. The sample yields about 200,000 clones, 70% to 90% seen once. The specimen was peripheral blood. The source of these receptors is a woman older than 75 with acute or convalescent COVID-19. Each CDR3 is given with its conserved first and last residue. A D gene is named only where the DNA matches it firmly. The size field is filled for only some rows; it gives once, few, many or a size class.

. TRBJ1-1 TRBD1 TRBV2 TGTGCCAGTTCCGTACAGGGGGTTATTGGAGCTTTCTTT CASSVQGVIGAFF
. TRBJ1-5 . TRBV28 TGTGCCAGCAGTCAGTTTATAAATCAGCCCCAGCATTTT CASSQFINQPQHF
. TRBJ1-1 . TRBV6-5 TGTGCCAGCACTTGGCTGATTGAAAAAGCTTTCTTT CASTWLIEKAFF
once TRBJ2-5 TRBD2 TRBV5-1 TGCGCCAGCAGCTTGGGAGGACTAGCGGGAGTCGGGGAGACCCAGTACTTC CASSLGGLAGVGETQYF
. TRBJ1-5 . TRBV27 TGTGCCAGCAGTTATAGAACAGGGAGCAATCAGCCCCAGCATTTT CASSYRTGSNQPQHF
. TRBJ2-1 TRBD1 TRBV7-8 TGTGCCAGCAGCTGGACAGGGGGCGATTCCTACAATGAGCAGTTCTTC CASSWTGGDSYNEQFF
. TRBJ1-2 . TRBV4-3 TGCGCCAGCAGCCAAGGGGCTGGGGGAGGCTATGGCTACACCTTC CASSQGAGGGYGYTF
. TRBJ1-1 TRBD1 TRBV28 TGTGCCAGCAATCCCTCACTCGGGACAGGGGGAACTGAAGCTTTCTTT CASNPSLGTGGTEAFF
. TRBJ2-5 . TRBV5-1 TGCGCCAGCAGCTTGGCTACGGGGCAAGAGACCCAGTACTTC CASSLATGQETQYF
many TRBJ2-7 TRBD2 TRBV19 TGTGCCAGTAGTATAGTCAGACTAGCGGCCGAGCAGTACTTC CASSIVRLAAEQYF
. TRBJ2-1 . TRBV7-2 TGTGCCAGCAGCCGTACTGGAACGGGGTTCTACAATGAGCAGTTCTTC CASSRTGTGFYNEQFF
few TRBJ2-7 . TRBV24-1 TGTGCCACCAGTGATTTGCTAGCGTCGGAGGGGACGGAATCCTACGAGCAGTACTTC CATSDLLASEGTESYEQYF